The 17 T cell receptor beta chains below were found in one sample sequenced in a study of blood T cells in healthy people across ages. Through a sample-barcoded 5' primer and a J-beta primer mix, a second PCR was run for roughly 6 to 12 cycles. TCRdb independently ran MiXCR on the 5' RACE reads; one entry per CDR3 protein. The sample lists nearly 800,000 distinct CDR3 sequences; approximately 53% were seen once. The sequenced sample consisted of blood. All receptors derive from a man aged 40-50 years in good health.

The chain is built from TRBV20-1 and TRBJ1-5; no clear D gene. V was clipped by 0 bases and J by 0 bases, with 9 bases between them. Germline assignment: CDR1 DFQATT and CDR2 SNEGSKA (reference sequence). The CDR3 extends over 15 amino acids. DNA of the CDR3: TGCAGTGCTAGAGATGCACTGTGTAGCAATCAGCCCCAGCATTTT. Its translation: CSARDALCSNQPQHF.

V gene TRBV7-2 combines with J gene TRBJ2-1, with 9 positions matching TRBD2. The CDR3 spans 16 residues. V gave up 5 bases and J gave up 5 bases; unmatched junction bases: 10. Germline V gene lookup returns CDR1 SGHTA and CDR2 FQGNSA. As DNA, the CDR3 is TGTGCCAGCAGCCCCCGGGGAGCGGGGGGAAACAATGAGCAGTTCTTC. Its protein product is CASSPRGAGGNNEQFF.

This clonotype appeared a few times. The chain recombines TRBV25-1 with TRBJ1-1; unclear D gene. The CDR3 runs 16 residues. Germline CDR1 and CDR2: MGHDK and SYGVNS. V shed 4 bases and J shed 4 bases, with 19 bases lying between them. Written as DNA, the CDR3 is TGTGCCAGCAGTGGAAACGGGGAGCGAGGCGGCACTGAAGCTTTCTTT. The encoded protein is CASSGNGERGGTEAFF.

DNA for the CDR3: TGCGCCAGCAGCCAAGATCTATTCGGAACTAACACAGATACGCAGTATTTT. Translated: CASSQDLFGTNTDTQYF. The chain uses TRBV4-3 and TRBJ2-3; D unresolved. The CDR3 is 17 residues long. V was cut by 0 bases and J by 2 bases, with 15 bases left in between. Germline V lookup: CDR1 LGHNA, CDR2 YSLEER.

This clonotype was observed a handful of times. The genes are TRBV5-5 and TRBJ1-5; perhaps TRBD1 as D (6 bases). In germline, CDR1 is SGHKS, CDR2 YYEKEE (reference sequence). Trimming removed 7 bases at V and 3 bases at J, with 14 bases between. The CDR3 runs 14 residues. CDR3 sequence (DNA): TGTGCCAGCCGCGACGGACAGTTCAATCAGCCCCAGCATTTT. Translation: CASRDGQFNQPQHF.

This clonotype was seen more than once but under ten times. This chain joins TRBV2 and TRBJ1-1, with unresolved D. CDR1 is SNHLY, CDR2 FYNNEI, per germline. This CDR3 region has 8 residues. Trimming removed 8 bases from V and 6 bases from J, with 1 base in between. In DNA form, the CDR3 reads TGTGCCAGCTCTGAAGCTTTCTTT. Residues: CASSEAFF.

This clonotype was found once. The chain recombines TRBV28 with TRBJ1-2; possibly TRBD1 for D (5 bases). The CDR3 is 13 residues long. Per germline, CDR1 MDHEN and CDR2 SYDVKM. V was trimmed by 3 bases and J by 13 bases, leaving 18 bases between them. CDR3 region: CASSLLPVGGSTF. DNA of the CDR3: TGTGCCAGCAGTTTGCTCCCTGTTGGGGGTAGCACCTTC.

The V gene is TRBV25-1, the J gene TRBJ2-4; weak D call: TRBD1 (5 bases). Matching the DNA end better, TRBJ2-7 makes the J call doubtful. CDR1 and CDR2 from the germline V gene are MGHDK and SYGVNS. The CDR3 extends over 16 amino acids. This CDR3 reads CASSELARGSENEQYF. DNA for the CDR3: TGTGCCAGCAGTGAATTGGCAAGGGGCAGTGAGAACGAGCAGTACTTC.

This rearrangement joins TRBV20-1 to TRBJ2-1; 10 bases fit TRBD2. In germline, CDR1 is DFQATT, CDR2 SNEGSKA (reference sequence). Trimming cost V 0 bases and J 0 bases; bases outside gene matches: 8. CDR3 size: 18 residues. CDR3 DNA sequence: TGCAGTGCTAGAGATGAGGTAGCGGGAGGCCTCTCCTACAATGAGCAGTTCTTC. Translating gives CSARDEVAGGLSYNEQFF.

The J gene is TRBJ2-7, the V gene TRBV29-1; 7 positions agree with TRBD2. The better agreement between TRBJ2-5 and the DNA end casts doubt on the J call. The CDR3 length is 14 residues. Germline V gene data show CDR1 as SQVTM and CDR2 as ANQGSEA. CDR3 coding DNA: TGCAGCGTTGAGGGGGGAGGGGTATTGAAGACCCAGTACTTC. This codes for CSVEGGGVLKTQYF.

V is TRBV11-3 and J is TRBJ2-1, with TRBD2 matching 12 bases. V gave up 3 bases and J gave up 7 bases; unmatched junction bases: 4. CDR1 and CDR2 from the germline V gene are SGHNT and YENEEA. The CDR3 has 15 residues. CDR3 amino acids: CASSFTSGGQNEQFF. For the CDR3, the DNA is TGTGCCAGCAGCTTTACTAGCGGGGGGCAGAATGAGCAGTTCTTC.

This clonotype was detected ten times or more. The J gene is TRBJ2-7, the V gene TRBV24-1; D is perhaps TRBD2 (7 bases). This CDR3 has 18 residues. Trimming pared 9 bases from V and 3 bases from J, leaving 29 bases between. CDR1 KGHDR and CDR2 SFDVKD come from the germline V gene. CDR3: CATPYRLSGGLNLYEQYF. The CDR3 region has the DNA TGTGCCACCCCGTATAGATTATCGGGGGGCTTAAATCTCTACGAGCAGTACTTC.

This clonotype was seen more than once but under ten times. The J gene is TRBJ2-5, the V gene TRBV24-1; D possibly corresponds to TRBD1 (5 bases). With 1 base removed from V and 0 bases from J, the gap between germline ends came to 11 bases. CDR3 length equals 16 residues. CDR1 is KGHDR and CDR2 is SFDVKD in the germline V gene. The CDR3 DNA reads TGTGCCACCAGTGATTTTAGTACAGGAGACCAAGAGACCCAGTACTTC. Amino acids: CATSDFSTGDQETQYF.

J is TRBJ2-3 and V is TRBV29-1; D call uncertain. V lost 1 base and J 0 bases, leaving 8 bases between the germline ends. The germline V gene has CDR1 SQVTM and CDR2 ANQGSEA. The CDR3 spans 14 residues. Written as DNA, the CDR3 is TGCAGCGTTGAAGTGAGGCGGAGCACAGATACGCAGTATTTT. The encoded protein is CSVEVRRSTDTQYF.

This clonotype was observed a handful of times. The chain uses TRBV5-1 and TRBJ2-5; either TRBD1 or TRBD2 may fit D (5 bases each). The CDR3 is made up of 14 amino acids. The V and J ends lost 2 bases and 5 bases respectively, with 13 bases between them. Germline assignment: CDR1 SGHRS and CDR2 YFSETQ. CDR3 sequence (DNA): TGCGCCAGCAGCTTCAGTCTGGGACCGGAGACCCAGTACTTC. This encodes CASSFSLGPETQYF. Full variable domain (missing parts from reference TRBV5-1 and TRBJ2-5): KAGVTQTPRYLIKTRGQQVTLSCSPISGHRSVSWYQQTPGQGLQFLFEYFSETQRNKGNFPGRFSGRQFSNSRSEMNVSTLELGDSALYLCASSFSLGPETQYFGPGTRLLVL.

This clonotype has just a few counts. The CDR3 loop reads CAISEDTIGTDTQYF. The DNA of the CDR3 is TGTGCCATCAGTGAGGACACTATTGGGACAGATACGCAGTATTTT. The chain employs TRBV10-3 and TRBJ2-3; no reliable D call. The V gene's germline CDR1 is ENHRY and CDR2 SYGVKD. V dropped 2 bases and J dropped 3 bases, with 12 bases sitting between them. The CDR3 totals 15 residues.

This sequence joins TRBV6-6 and TRBJ1-1; tentatively, D is TRBD1 (6 bases). There are 13 residues in the CDR3. Between the trimmed V and J ends, which lost 7 bases and 4 bases, there was a span of 13 bases. Per germline, CDR1 MNHNY and CDR2 SVGAGI (reference sequence). The CDR3 DNA sequence: TGTGCCAGCAAGGAGACAGGAGGCACTGAAGCTTTCTTT. Translating gives CASKETGGTEAFF.